The 5 T cell receptor beta chains below were found in one sample sequenced in a study of T cell changes during pregnancy in multiple sclerosis. TCRdb's copy holds only in-frame clones and misses some; the assay was immunoSEQ multiplex PCR. The table has some 60,000 clones, roughly 90% seen once; the top ten hold 3.5% to 4.5%. The sequenced sample was peripheral blood, obtained after pregnancy. These receptors all come from a female donor in good health, enrolled as a control in a pregnancy study.

This chain joins TRBV9 and TRBJ2-1, with a possible D match to TRBD1 (5 bases). This CDR3 comprises 13 residues. In germline, CDR1 is SGDLS, CDR2 YYNGEE. Trimming shortened V by 2 bases and J by 8 bases, and 11 bases separated the two germline ends. The CDR3 nucleotides read TGTGCCAGCAGCGTGCAGGGTTCGGATGAGCAGTTCTTC. Translated, it gives CASSVQGSDEQFF.

This chain links TRBV7-6 with TRBJ2-7; TRBD1 might be the D (5 bases). Trimming shortened V by 4 bases and J by 0 bases, and 10 bases separated the two germline ends. CDR3 size: 14 residues. Germline V CDR1 and CDR2: SGHVS, FNYEAQ. CDR3 bases: TGTGCCAGCAGCTCGACAGTCCTCTCCTACGAGCAGTACTTC. Protein: CASSSTVLSYEQYF. Full variable domain (remainder filled in from reference TRBV7-6 and TRBJ2-7): GAGVSQSPRYKVTKRGQDVALRCDPISGHVSLYWYRQALGQGPEFLTYFNYEAQQDKSGLPNDRFSAERPEGSISTLTIQRTEQRDSAMYRCASSSTVLSYEQYFGPGTRLTVT.

The CDR3 protein is CASTLRGTGVWYNEQFF. CDR3 in DNA: TGTGCCAGCACCCTCCGGGGGACAGGGGTGTGGTACAATGAGCAGTTCTTC. The V call is TRBV7-2, the J call TRBJ2-1; the match to TRBD1 covers 10 bases. The ends lost 7 bases at V and 4 bases at J; junction bases unmatched: 13. The CDR3 has 17 amino acids. The germline V gene encodes CDR1 SGHTA and CDR2 FQGNSA. Supplemented by reference TRBV7-2 and TRBJ2-1, the full variable domain reads GAGVSQSPSNKVTEKGKDVELRCDPISGHTALYWYRQSLGQGLEFLIYFQGNSAPDKSGLPSDRFSAERTGGSVSTLTIQRTQQEDSAVYLCASTLRGTGVWYNEQFFGPGTRLTVL.

This chain joins TRBV5-1 and TRBJ2-5, with D maybe TRBD1 (5 bases). CDR1 and CDR2 from the germline V gene are SGHRS and YFSETQ. V dropped 3 bases and J dropped 3 bases, with 9 bases sitting between them. The CDR3 is 13 residues long. CDR3 protein: CASSSQGEETQYF. The CDR3 DNA follows: TGCGCCAGCAGCTCCCAGGGTGAAGAGACCCAGTACTTC.

This clone is a singleton in its sample. CDR3 sequence reads: CASSQVRTVHQETQYF. Here the CDR3 DNA reads TGTGCCAGCAGCCAAGTAAGGACAGTCCATCAAGAGACCCAGTACTTC. J is TRBJ2-5 and V is TRBV14, with a tentative D call TRBD1 (6 bases). CDR3 length equals 16 residues. The ends were cut back, 1 base at V and 2 bases at J, with 14 bases in the middle. CDR1 is SGHDN and CDR2 is FVKESK in the germline V gene.